This T cell receptor (beta chain) is from a study of human T cells and chemical hapten exposure (dated by TCRdb to the early 2020s). Study-level background: For sensitization, 2% DPC in acetone was applied to a roughly 2 cm by roughly 2 cm area of upper inner arm skin. Patch testing was performed on the upper back with Finn chambers containing 0.01% DPC, and the patch tests were scored after 6 days according to International Contact Dermatitis Research Group standards. Blood for TCR sequencing was provided by twenty-nine alopecia patients at one to four time points (pre-sensitization, 2, 6 and 24 weeks). The study tracked peripheral blood TCR repertoire changes in vivo during primary and secondary sensitization to the hapten diphenylcyclopropenone (DPC) in alopecia patients. The mostly female patient cohort included alopecia areata with under or over 50% scalp involvement, alopecia totalis and alopecia universalis. The libraries were sequenced as a pool, and the TCR yield per sample differed mostly because of small variations in library volumes within the pool. Throughout the study period of around 24 weeks, patients also received therapeutic DPC doses to the scalp every week. Blood was sampled from patients pre-sensitization (week 0) and at 2, 6 and about 24 weeks after DPC sensitization.

In the paper's terms, the time point label means: patch test 2, 6 weeks after DPC sensitization. The sample's treatment or condition, from its label and the paper: therapeutic diphenylcyclopropenone sensitization with weekly scalp DPC. At each patch-test visit, blood was drawn before the patch test was applied. Eligible patients were aged 18 to 70, diagnosed with alopecia, deemed suitable for DPC therapy, and excluded if pregnant. Unfractionated whole blood was collected in Tempus Blood RNA tubes, and total RNA was extracted from that blood. Remarks on this clonotype: No cognate antigen has been identified for it. No much larger clone exists at a distance of one base, and base qualities are not known.

Between the V and J ends, shortened by 3 bases and 2 bases respectively, the junction contains 10 bases. The CDR3 spans 14 residues, from the cysteine through the phenylalanine. Only the CDR3 part of the read is kept: 42 bases, read in frame from the first base. CDR1 and CDR2, looked up from the germline V gene, are MDHEN and SYDVKM. Here is what the overall study found, with its caveats: After repeated subsampling, the strength of the expansion versus patch-test correlation and the threshold at which it became significant changed. Patch test score correlated positively with the number of PT1 expanded TCRs, reaching significance at thresholds 8, 16 and 32 but not at 4. Significantly more large CDR3 similarity clusters were formed by expanded TCRs than by pre-sensitization or healthy control sets, consistent with antigen-driven responses. All patients had alopecia, a presumed autoimmune disease, so their immune response might differ from that of healthy individuals. No change with DPC sensitization was found in the number of TCRs above 1 in 1000 frequency, and no evidence of global repertoire structure alterations was found.

The library came from RACE. Sequencing instrument: NextSeq 500. During library preparation, unique molecular identifiers were attached to individual cDNA molecules so that TCRs could be counted in a quantitative, reproducible way. From each blood RNA sample, both TCR alpha and TCR beta chains were sequenced. In the source study's methods: Samples had a median of roughly 99,000 TCRs, with a range from roughly 20,000 to 690,600. The Decombinator software suite was used to annotate V, J and CDR3 in the TCR reads. For the PS versus PT1 abundance plots, all samples were subsampled to the same number of TCRs (28,000). Expanded TCRs were defined as absent before sensitization and observed at least eight times at the 2-week time point. Using fastp at Q25 and MiXCR, TCRdb reprocessed the public reads and kept productive beta chains. CDR3 protein sequences are deduplicated, and each keeps its most common genes and DNA. It is TCRdb's table, rather than the study itself, that gives the V and J calls and clone size. This sample gives approximately 84,000 distinct CDR3 sequences in total; roughly 10% of them show up just once. The ten largest clones add up to around 2.5% of the sample.

The clonotype originates from a woman aged 25 to 39 with alopecia areata. Some clones in this sample may be carry-over from other donors' samples. The chain is assembled from TRBV28 and TRBJ2-5; the D gene is possibly TRBD1, with 7 bases matching. The source material was whole blood, sampled in connection with sensitization to the hapten diphenylcyclopropenone (DPC). The CDR3 reads CASSLAGQQETQYF. The DNA reads as follows: TGTGCCAGCAGTTTGGCGGGACAGCAAGAGACCCAGTACTTC.